The 14 T cell receptor beta chains below come from one sample, sequenced in a study of OX40 agonist ivuxolimab in advanced cancers. Method: immunoSEQ multiplex PCR; TCRdb's copy keeps in-frame clones and lacks some. The data show about 77,000 clones, with 85% to 90% seen just once and around 2.4% held by the top ten. The material sequenced was CD4+ or CD8+ T cells sorted from blood, taken in a trial of the OX40 agonist ivuxolimab. These receptors were obtained from an adult with an advanced solid tumor such as melanoma, head and neck, liver or kidney cancer.

The chain combines TRBV4-2 with TRBJ1-6, with a tentative D call TRBD1 (6 bases). This CDR3 contains 15 residues. Between the trimmed V and J ends, which lost 1 base and 11 bases, there was a span of 15 bases. The germline V gene has CDR1 LGHNA and CDR2 YNFKEQ. CDR3 residues: CASSQAHASGAPLHF. The DNA for the CDR3 is TGTGCCAGCAGCCAAGCTCACGCCTCAGGGGCACCCCTCCACTTT.

The rearrangement uses TRBV7-9 and TRBJ2-1; D is possibly TRBD2 (5 bases). Trimming cost V 5 bases and J 8 bases, with 16 bases left between them. CDR3 length: 14 residues. Per the germline V gene, CDR1 is SEHNR and CDR2 is FQNEAQ (reference sequence). The CDR3 DNA reads TGTGCCAGCAGCCCTAAGCGGCGTACGGATGAGCAGTTCTTC. It is translated as CASSPKRRTDEQFF.

This rearrangement joins TRBV9 to TRBJ2-3; perhaps TRBD1 as D (6 bases). The CDR3 is made up of 14 amino acids. The germline gives CDR1 SGDLS, CDR2 YYNGEE. V was cut by 0 bases and J by 4 bases, with 9 bases left in between. The CDR3 reads CASSVEAGADTQYF. In DNA, the CDR3 is TGTGCCAGCAGCGTAGAGGCAGGGGCAGATACGCAGTATTTT.

This clone was seen only once. The chain recombines TRBV6-5 with TRBJ1-3, with D tentatively TRBD1 (5 bases). Germline V gene lookup returns CDR1 MNHEY and CDR2 SVGAGI. The CDR3 is made up of 15 amino acids. V lost 4 bases and J 4 bases, leaving 14 bases between the germline ends. CDR3: CASSSAGGRGNTIYF. The DNA for the CDR3 is TGTGCCAGCAGTTCGGCCGGGGGGAGGGGAAACACCATATATTTT.

This sequence joins TRBV2 and TRBJ2-6; TRBD2 aligns across 7 bases. Unmatched junction bases numbered 5, after V lost 2 bases and J lost 4 bases. Per germline, CDR1 SNHLY and CDR2 FYNNEI. This CDR3 contains 16 residues. The CDR3 bases are TGTGCCAGCAGTGAAAGCGGGGCATCGGGGGCCAACGTCCTGACTTTC. Its translation: CASSESGASGANVLTF.

The V and J genes are TRBV27 and TRBJ2-3, with TRBD2 identical over 14 bases. This CDR3 is 20 amino acids long. The germline V gene has CDR1 MNHEY and CDR2 SMNVEV (reference sequence). V dropped 6 bases and J dropped 3; count of bases not matched to a gene: 17. CDR3: CASRMGWGTSGRDGTDTQYF. The DNA of the CDR3 is TGTGCCAGCAGGATGGGGTGGGGGACTAGCGGGAGAGACGGGACAGATACGCAGTATTTT.

V is TRBV5-1 and J is TRBJ1-1; 7 bases align to TRBD1. The CDR3 extends over 14 amino acids. Trimming cost V 4 bases and J 0 bases; bases outside gene matches: 3. Germline-derived CDR1 and CDR2 are SGHRS and YFSETQ. CDR3 sequence: CASSLQGVNTEAFF. The CDR3 region has the DNA TGCGCCAGCAGCCTGCAGGGGGTGAACACTGAAGCTTTCTTT.

The chain couples TRBV7-2 to TRBJ2-1; 12 positions agree with TRBD2. The CDR3 contains 18 residues. J was trimmed by 1 base and V by 6 bases; bases with no gene match: 10. Germline values: CDR1 SGHTA, CDR2 FQGNSA. The CDR3 region is CASRNRLAGGKSYNEQFF. CDR3 sequence (DNA): TGTGCCAGCAGGAATCGCCTAGCGGGAGGGAAGTCCTACAATGAGCAGTTCTTC.

The chain joins TRBV5-4 to TRBJ1-2; perhaps TRBD1 as D (6 bases). The V end lost 4 bases, the J end lost 4 bases, and 14 bases lay between the germline ends. CDR3 length equals 14 residues. Germline CDR1 reads SGHNT; CDR2 reads YYREEE (reference sequence). The CDR3, as DNA: TGTGCCAGCAGCCAAGGGGGGGCCTTCTATGGCTACACCTTC. Translated: CASSQGGAFYGYTF.

The chain links TRBV28 to TRBJ1-1; D perhaps matches TRBD1 (5 bases). This CDR3 is 12 amino acids long. Per germline, CDR1 MDHEN and CDR2 SYDVKM. With 8 bases removed from V and 5 bases from J, the gap between germline ends came to 12 bases. CDR3 sequence reads: CASGLTATEAFF. CDR3 DNA sequence: TGTGCCAGCGGGCTGACAGCGACTGAAGCTTTCTTT.

The gene calls are TRBV7-2 and TRBJ1-2; 8 nucleotides line up with TRBD1. The CDR3 consists of 14 residues. Germline trimming cut 5 bases from V and 6 bases from J; bases unmatched to any gene: 8. Germline values: CDR1 SGHTA, CDR2 FQGNSA. CDR3 in DNA: TGTGCCAGCAGCCGTGGACAGGGATTGAATGGCTACACCTTC. Translated: CASSRGQGLNGYTF.

The rearrangement links TRBV14 to TRBJ2-7; 7 bases are shared with TRBD2. The V and J ends lost 4 bases and 11 bases, in that order; junction bases with no gene match: 14. This CDR3 has 14 residues. Germline CDR1 SGHDN, CDR2 FVKESK. The CDR3 region has the DNA TGTGCCAGCAGCCTCCCATGGGAGGGCACCCTGAAGTACTTC. Residues: CASSLPWEGTLKYF.

V usage is TRBV18 and J usage is TRBJ2-7, with D perhaps matching TRBD1 (6 bases). This CDR3 comprises 12 residues. From germline, CDR1 is KGHSH and CDR2 LQKENI. Trimming took 6 bases from V and 6 from J, leaving 12 bases between them. The CDR3 is CASSHPQGEQYF. CDR3 DNA: TGTGCCAGCTCCCACCCACAGGGCGAGCAGTACTTC.

J is TRBJ2-1 and V is TRBV29-1, with D possibly being TRBD1 (6 bases). This CDR3 spans 14 amino acids. The germline V gene has CDR1 SQVTM and CDR2 ANQGSEA. V shed 3 bases and J shed 0 bases, with 9 bases lying between them. The CDR3 spells CSVDRTASYNEQFF. The CDR3 bases are TGCAGCGTTGATCGGACAGCCTCCTACAATGAGCAGTTCTTC.